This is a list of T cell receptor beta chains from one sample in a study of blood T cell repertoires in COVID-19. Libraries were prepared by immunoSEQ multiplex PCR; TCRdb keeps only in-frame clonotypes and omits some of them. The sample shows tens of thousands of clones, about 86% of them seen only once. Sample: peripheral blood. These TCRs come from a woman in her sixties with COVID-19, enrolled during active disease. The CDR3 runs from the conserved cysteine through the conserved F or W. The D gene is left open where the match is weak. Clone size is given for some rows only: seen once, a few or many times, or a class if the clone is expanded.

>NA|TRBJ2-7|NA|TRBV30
CAWSVSDLTYEQYF
TGTGCCTGGAGTGTATCTGACTTAACCTACGAGCAGTACTTC
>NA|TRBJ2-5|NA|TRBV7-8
CASSLGENQETQYF
TGTGCCAGCAGCTTAGGAGAGAACCAAGAGACCCAGTACTTC
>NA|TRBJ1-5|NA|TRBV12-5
CASGFEVGQPQHF
TGTGCTAGTGGTTTTGAGGTCGGTCAGCCCCAGCATTTT
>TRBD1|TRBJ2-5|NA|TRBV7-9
CASSSGTGGTKTQYF
TGTGCCAGCAGCTCCGGGACAGGGGGAACGAAGACCCAGTACTTC
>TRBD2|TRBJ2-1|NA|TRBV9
CASSARTSGDSSYNEQFF
TGTGCCAGCAGCGCCAGGACTAGCGGTGACAGCTCCTACAATGAGCAGTTCTTC
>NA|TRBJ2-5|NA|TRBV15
CATSRDLLRARGETQYF
TGTGCCACCAGCAGAGATCTCCTCAGGGCAAGGGGGGAGACCCAGTACTTC
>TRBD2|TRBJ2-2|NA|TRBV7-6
CASSIRLAGYTGELFF
TGTGCCAGCAGCATACGACTAGCGGGGTACACCGGGGAGCTGTTTTTT
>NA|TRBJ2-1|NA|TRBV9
CASSVGAGAYNEQFF
TGTGCCAGCAGCGTAGGGGCAGGGGCCTACAATGAGCAGTTCTTC
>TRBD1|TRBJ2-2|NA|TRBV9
CASSLRDRVGELFF
TGTGCCAGCAGCCTCCGGGACAGGGTCGGGGAGCTGTTTTTT
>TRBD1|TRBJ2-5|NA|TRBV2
CASRQGESVPQYF
TGTGCCAGCAGACAGGGGGAAAGTGTGCCCCAGTACTTC
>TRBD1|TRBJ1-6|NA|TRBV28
CASSLSQGGNSPLHF
TGTGCCAGCAGTTTAAGTCAGGGGGGAAATTCACCCCTCCACTTT
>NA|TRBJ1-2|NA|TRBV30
CAWRRGSSLNYGYTF
TGTGCCTGGAGAAGGGGCAGCAGCCTTAACTATGGCTACACCTTC
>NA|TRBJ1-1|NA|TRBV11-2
CASSRGTETNTEAFF
TGTGCCAGCTCCCGGGGAACAGAGACGAACACTGAAGCTTTCTTT
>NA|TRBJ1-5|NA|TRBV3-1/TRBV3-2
CASSQAGSNQPQHF
TGTGCCAGCAGCCAAGCAGGTAGCAATCAGCCCCAGCATTTT
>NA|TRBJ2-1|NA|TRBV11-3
CASSNLAGSYNEQFF
TGTGCCAGCAGTAATTTGGCGGGATCCTACAATGAGCAGTTCTTC
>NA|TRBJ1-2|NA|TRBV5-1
CASSRGGGGYTF
TGCGCCAGCAGCAGGGGGGGCGGTGGCTACACCTTC
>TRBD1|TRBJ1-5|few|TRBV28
CATSLLDREDQPQHF
TGTGCCACCAGTTTATTGGACAGGGAAGATCAGCCCCAGCATTTT
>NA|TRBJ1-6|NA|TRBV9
CASSVVEVPSYNSPLHF
TGTGCCAGCAGCGTAGTGGAGGTACCCTCCTATAATTCACCCCTCCACTTT
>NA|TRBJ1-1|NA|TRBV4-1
CASSAFLGGTEAFF
TGCGCCAGCAGCGCCTTTCTGGGGGGCACTGAAGCTTTCTTT
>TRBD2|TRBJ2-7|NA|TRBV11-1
CASSLAGGPIYEQYF
TGTGCCAGCAGCTTAGCGGGAGGGCCCATCTACGAGCAGTACTTC
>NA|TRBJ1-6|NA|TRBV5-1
CASSLAGGSSYNSPLHF
TGCGCCAGCAGCTTGGCTGGGGGGAGCTCCTATAATTCACCCCTCCACTTT
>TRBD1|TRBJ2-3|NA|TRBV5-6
CASSLAGTGGWADTQYF
TGTGCCAGCAGCTTGGCCGGGACAGGGGGTTGGGCAGATACGCAGTATTTT
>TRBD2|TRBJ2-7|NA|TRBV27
CASSTSGSYEQYF
TGTGCCAGCAGTACTAGCGGATCCTACGAGCAGTACTTC
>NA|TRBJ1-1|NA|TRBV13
CASSFRTAGLNTEAFF
TGTGCCAGCAGCTTCCGGACAGCGGGGTTGAACACTGAAGCTTTCTTT
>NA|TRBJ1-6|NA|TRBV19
CASSNEGLDNSPLHF
TGTGCCAGTAGTAACGAGGGACTGGATAATTCACCCCTCCACTTT
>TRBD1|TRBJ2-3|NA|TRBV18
CASSPLTGHGTDTQYF
TGTGCCAGCTCACCACTGACAGGGCATGGCACAGATACGCAGTATTTT
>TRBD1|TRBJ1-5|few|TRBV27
CASSFGQGAGNQPQHF
TGTGCCAGCAGTTTCGGACAGGGGGCAGGCAATCAGCCCCAGCATTTT
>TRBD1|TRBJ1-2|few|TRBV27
CASSELNHRGIGGYTF
TGTGCCAGCAGTGAACTCAACCACAGGGGGATCGGGGGCTACACCTTC
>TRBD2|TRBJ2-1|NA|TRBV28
CASSLGLAGLWSEQFF
TGTGCCAGCAGTTTAGGACTAGCGGGGTTGTGGAGTGAGCAGTTCTTC
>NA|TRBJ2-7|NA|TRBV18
CASSLNRVGSYEQYF
TGTGCCAGCTCACTAAACAGGGTTGGCTCCTACGAGCAGTACTTC
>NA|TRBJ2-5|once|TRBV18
CASSPSLTQETQYF
TGTGCCAGCTCACCATCGCTAACCCAAGAGACCCAGTACTTC
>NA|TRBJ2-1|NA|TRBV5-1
CASSLFGSSYNEQFF
TGCGCCAGCAGCCTTTTTGGGAGCTCCTACAATGAGCAGTTCTTC
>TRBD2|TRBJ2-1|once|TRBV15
CATSWAGATYNEQFF
TGTGCCACCAGCTGGGCGGGAGCGACCTACAATGAGCAGTTCTTC
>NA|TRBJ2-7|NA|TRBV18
CASSPARGTRGVEQYF
TGTGCCAGCTCACCCGCCCGGGGGACTCGAGGGGTCGAGCAGTACTTC
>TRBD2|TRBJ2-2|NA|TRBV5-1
CASSLDPTSGRRKAGELFF
TGCGCCAGCAGCTTGGACCCGACTAGCGGGAGGCGTAAGGCCGGGGAGCTGTTTTTT
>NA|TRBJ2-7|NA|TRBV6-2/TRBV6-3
CASSYSPSYEQYF
TGTGCCAGCAGTTACAGCCCCTCCTACGAGCAGTACTTC
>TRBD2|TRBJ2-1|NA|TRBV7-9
CAIRGSGIYEQFF
TGTGCCATAAGGGGTAGCGGGATCTATGAGCAGTTCTTC
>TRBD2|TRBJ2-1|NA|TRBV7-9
CASSRTGGNNEQFF
TGTGCCAGCAGCAGAACGGGAGGTAACAATGAGCAGTTCTTC
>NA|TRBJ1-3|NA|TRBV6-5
CASSSTGNTIYF
TGTGCCAGCAGTTCCACTGGAAACACCATATATTTT
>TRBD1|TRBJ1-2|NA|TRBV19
CASSIWAFPANPGQGHRTNYGYTF
TGTGCCAGTAGTATCTGGGCGTTTCCCGCCAACCCGGGACAGGGGCACCGAACTAACTATGGCTACACCTTC
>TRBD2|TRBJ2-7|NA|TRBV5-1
CASSSGGSYEQYF
TGCGCCAGCAGCTCGGGGGGCTCCTACGAGCAGTACTTC
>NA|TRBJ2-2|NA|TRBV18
CASSPGGRVTGELFF
TGTGCCAGCTCACCAGGGGGCAGGGTCACCGGGGAGCTGTTTTTT
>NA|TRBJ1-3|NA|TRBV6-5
CASSYPTARSGNTIYF
TGTGCCAGCAGTTACCCGACAGCCCGCTCTGGAAACACCATATATTTT
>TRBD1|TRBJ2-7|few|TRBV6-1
CASSDTDRAAYEQYF
TGTGCCAGCAGTGATACGGACAGGGCCGCCTACGAGCAGTACTTC
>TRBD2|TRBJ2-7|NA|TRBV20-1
CSASLRTSGSYEQYF
TGCAGTGCTAGTTTGAGGACTAGCGGCTCCTACGAGCAGTACTTC
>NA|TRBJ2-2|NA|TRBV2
CASSDRDDTGELFF
TGTGCCAGCAGTGACAGGGATGACACCGGGGAGCTGTTTTTT
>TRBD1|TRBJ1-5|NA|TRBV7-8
CASSRTGQGNQPQHF
TGTGCCAGCAGTCGAACGGGACAGGGTAATCAGCCCCAGCATTTT
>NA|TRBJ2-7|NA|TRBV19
CASSIDLGETYEQYF
TGTGCCAGTAGTATAGACCTTGGAGAGACCTACGAGCAGTACTTC
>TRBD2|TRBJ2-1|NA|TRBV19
CASSVGTSYNEQFF
TGTGCCAGTAGTGTCGGGACTAGTTACAATGAGCAGTTCTTC
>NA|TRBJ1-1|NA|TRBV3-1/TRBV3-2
CASSQGPGEGTEAFF
TGTGCCAGCAGCCAAGGTCCGGGGGAGGGGACTGAAGCTTTCTTT
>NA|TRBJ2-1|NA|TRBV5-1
CASSLDGSPYNEQFF
TGCGCCAGCAGCTTGGACGGGAGTCCTTACAATGAGCAGTTCTTC
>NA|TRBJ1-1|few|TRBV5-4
CASRDFEAFF
TGTGCCAGCAGGGACTTTGAAGCTTTCTTT
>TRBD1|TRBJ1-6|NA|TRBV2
CASSIDRVGTSPLHF
TGTGCCAGCAGTATTGACAGGGTTGGAACTTCACCCCTCCACTTT
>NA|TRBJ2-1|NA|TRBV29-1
CSVAGMEQFF
TGCAGCGTTGCCGGGATGGAGCAGTTCTTC
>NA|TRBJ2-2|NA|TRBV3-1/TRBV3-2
CASSRHIQGTINTGELFF
TGTGCCAGCAGCCGCCATATACAGGGTACAATAAACACCGGGGAGCTGTTTTTT
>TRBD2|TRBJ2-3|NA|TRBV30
CAWTTSGLVLNTDTQYF
TGTGCCTGGACCACTTCGGGACTAGTGTTAAACACAGATACGCAGTATTTT
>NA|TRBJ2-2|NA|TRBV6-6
CASSPTGTGTGELFF
TGTGCCAGCAGTCCCACAGGGACGGGTACCGGGGAGCTGTTTTTT
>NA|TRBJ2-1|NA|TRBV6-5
CASSYSSGYYNEQFF
TGTGCCAGCAGTTACTCGTCAGGGTACTACAATGAGCAGTTCTTC